This entry is about one T cell receptor (beta chain). The record originates from a study of blood T cell repertoires in COVID-19. Across the study: The United States, Italy and Spain were the sources of the acute and convalescent COVID-19 samples. The analysed material was cDNA or gDNA that came from T cells, B-cell-depleted T cells, or PBMCs.

Source study methods: Reference gene primer amplification in the assay estimated nucleated cell counts. The assay was immunoSEQ multiplex PCR, and TCRdb's table has in-frame clones only and misses some. D and trimming were read from the DNA, whereas the V and J calls and clone size are those reported in that table. The sample contains 100,000 to 120,000 clones, 60% to 80% of which appear only once. Specimen: peripheral blood. The source of this sequence is a woman older than 75 with active or convalescent COVID-19.

CDR3 protein: CASSLRRDASYNEQFF. The CDR3 DNA follows: TGTGCCAGCAGCTTAAGGCGGGATGCATCCTACAATGAGCAGTTCTTC. The chain combines TRBV7-3 with TRBJ2-1; D may be TRBD2 (6 bases). The CDR3 runs 16 residues. Trimming left V 1 base short and J 1 base short, with 11 bases between. Germline assignment: CDR1 SGHTA and CDR2 FQGTGA.